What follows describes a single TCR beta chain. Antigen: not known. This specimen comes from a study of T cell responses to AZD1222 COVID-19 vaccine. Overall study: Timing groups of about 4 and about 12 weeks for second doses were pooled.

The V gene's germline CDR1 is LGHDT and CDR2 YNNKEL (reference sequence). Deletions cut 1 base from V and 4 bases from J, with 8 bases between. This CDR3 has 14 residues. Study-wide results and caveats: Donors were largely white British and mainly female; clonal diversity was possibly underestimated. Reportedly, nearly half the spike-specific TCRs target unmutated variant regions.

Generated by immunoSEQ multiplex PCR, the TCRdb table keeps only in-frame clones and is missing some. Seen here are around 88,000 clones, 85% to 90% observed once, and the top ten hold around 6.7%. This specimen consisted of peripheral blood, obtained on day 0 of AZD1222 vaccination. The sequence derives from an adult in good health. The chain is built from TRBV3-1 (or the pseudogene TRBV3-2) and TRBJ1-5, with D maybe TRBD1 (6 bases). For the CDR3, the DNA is TGTGCCAGCAGCCAAGGCAGGGGAAATCAGCCCCAGCATTTT. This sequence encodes CASSQGRGNQPQHF.